A single sample gave rise to the 31 T cell receptor beta chains below, sequenced in a study of radiotherapy plus CTLA-4 blockade in lung cancer. The protocol was immunoSEQ multiplex PCR, while the TCRdb copy is restricted to in-frame clones and leaves out a portion. The data hold about 98,000 clones, with approximately 78% observed a single time. The sequencing here drew on peripheral blood, taken from a patient treated with radiotherapy plus ipilimumab. The receptors come from a human donor with non-small cell lung cancer who had a partial response to radiotherapy plus ipilimumab.

The CDR3 DNA reads TGCGCCAGCAGCTTGGTTCCAGATGAAAAACTGTTTTTT. This sequence encodes CASSLVPDEKLFF. The rearrangement uses TRBV5-1 and TRBJ1-4; no firm D call. This CDR3 is 13 amino acids long. Trimming pared 0 bases from V and 6 bases from J, leaving 6 bases between. The germline gives CDR1 SGHRS, CDR2 YFSETQ.

The gene calls are TRBV18 and TRBJ2-5, with D possibly matching TRBD1 (6 bases). Germline lookup yields CDR1 KGHSH and CDR2 LQKENI. This CDR3 comprises 16 residues. The V and J ends lost 3 bases and 4 bases respectively, with 18 bases between them. CDR3: CASSPKGSTGRETQYF. For the CDR3, the DNA is TGTGCCAGCTCACCCAAGGGGAGTACAGGGAGAGAGACCCAGTACTTC.

The CDR3 DNA follows: TGTGCCAGCAGCACCGGAACGGGGAAAGGCGAAAAACTGTTTTTT. Amino acid sequence: CASSTGTGKGEKLFF. J is TRBJ1-4 and V is TRBV5-4; the D is unclear. The ends were cut back, 4 bases at V and 8 bases at J, with 18 bases in the middle. The germline gives CDR1 SGHNT, CDR2 YYREEE (reference sequence). CDR3 length: 15 residues.

The chain joins TRBV28 to TRBJ2-2, with 9 nucleotides matching TRBD1. CDR3 size: 17 residues. Germline V lookup: CDR1 MDHEN, CDR2 SYDVKM. V lost 5 bases to trimming and J lost 8 bases; unmatched junction nucleotides: 15. CDR3 nucleotide sequence: TGTGCCAGCAGTGTTGAACAGGGGGCTTTAACTTGGGGGGAGCTGTTTTTT. This sequence encodes CASSVEQGALTWGELFF.

The chain recombines TRBV7-3 with TRBJ2-1, with 9 bases matching TRBD1. The CDR3 loop spans 20 amino acids. V was pared by 5 bases and J by 0 bases, with 17 bases of the junction left unmatched. Per the germline V gene, CDR1 is SGHTA and CDR2 is FQGTGA. The CDR3 loop is CASSLQPGQGRVGSYNEQFF. The CDR3 bases are TGTGCCAGCAGCCTGCAACCGGGACAGGGAAGAGTCGGCTCCTACAATGAGCAGTTCTTC.

The V call is TRBV7-3, the J call TRBJ2-3; D is possibly TRBD2 (5 bases). Trimming stripped 4 bases from V and 9 bases from J, with 11 bases between. The CDR3 extends over 12 amino acids. In germline, CDR1 is SGHTA, CDR2 FQGTGA. The CDR3 DNA reads TGTGCCAGCAGCTCTAGCTCGGGAACGCAGTATTTT. This translates into CASSSSSGTQYF. The full variable domain, rest sourced from reference TRBV7-3 and TRBJ2-3, is GAGVSQTPSNKVTEKGKYVELRCDPISGHTALYWYRQSLGQGPEFLIYFQGTGAADDSGLPNDRFFAVRPEGSVSTLKIQRTERGDSAVYLCASSSSSGTQYFGPGTRLTVL.

The genes are TRBV2 and TRBJ2-7; 11 bases fit TRBD2. V trimming: 2 bases; J trimming: 2 bases; junction bases outside the gene matches: 8. The germline CDR1 and CDR2 sequences are SNHLY and FYNNEI. This CDR3 contains 17 residues. The CDR3 protein is CASSELASGRRTYEQYF. CDR3 nucleotides: TGTGCCAGCAGTGAACTGGCTAGCGGGAGGAGAACCTACGAGCAGTACTTC.

The V gene is TRBV4-1, the J gene TRBJ2-3, with 9 positions matching TRBD2. The germline V gene has CDR1 MGHRA and CDR2 YSYEKL. Trimming at V came to 9 bases and at J to 3 bases, leaving 7 bases not matched to a gene. This CDR3 is 14 amino acids long. The CDR3 loop reads CASSGTSSTDTQYF. The CDR3 DNA reads TGCGCCAGTTCCGGGACTAGCTCAACAGATACGCAGTATTTT.

This clone has more than one count but fewer than ten. The chain recombines TRBV6-4 with TRBJ2-2; 10 bases align to TRBD1. Trimming took 6 bases from V and 4 from J; bases not matched to a gene: 5. Germline CDR1 and CDR2: MRHNA and SNTAGT. The CDR3 is 15 residues long. The DNA of the CDR3 is TGTGCCAGCAGACCCGGGACAGGGGCCACCGGGGAGCTGTTTTTT. It is translated as CASRPGTGATGELFF.

The genes are TRBV5-1 and TRBJ2-1; D not resolved. This CDR3 is 11 amino acids long. With 4 bases removed from V and 5 bases from J, the gap between germline ends came to 4 bases. The germline V gene has CDR1 SGHRS and CDR2 YFSETQ. DNA of the CDR3: TGCGCCAGCAGCCAGAACAATGAGCAGTTCTTC. It is translated as CASSQNNEQFF.

This sequence joins TRBV5-1 and TRBJ1-1; TRBD1 aligns across 8 bases. The CDR3 sequence is 15 residues long. Looked up from germline, CDR1 is SGHRS and CDR2 is YFSETQ. J gave up 4 bases and V 1 base, and 6 bases lay outside the gene matches. The CDR3 spells CASSLSGQDSTEAFF. The CDR3 DNA is TGCGCCAGCAGCTTGTCGGGACAGGATAGCACTGAAGCTTTCTTT.

This chain connects TRBV5-1 to TRBJ2-2; TRBD2 agrees at 7 bases. V lost 4 bases to trimming and J lost 3 bases; unmatched junction nucleotides: 9. The CDR3 totals 16 residues. CDR1 is SGHRS, CDR2 YFSETQ, per germline. The CDR3 protein is CASSSQGGSHTGELFF. In nucleotides, the CDR3 is TGCGCCAGCAGCAGTCAGGGCGGGAGTCACACCGGGGAGCTGTTTTTT.

V and J are TRBV6-4 and TRBJ1-3; D ambiguous. The CDR3 is 15 amino acids. The V end lost 4 bases, the J end lost 2 bases, and 12 bases lay between the germline ends. The germline CDR1 and CDR2 sequences are MRHNA and SNTAGT. CDR3 in DNA: TGTGCCAGCAGTGTAGAGTTGTTGGCTGGAAACACCATATATTTT. Its protein is CASSVELLAGNTIYF.

This clone was seen more than once but under ten times. This chain uses TRBV2 with TRBJ2-7; D perhaps matches TRBD1 (5 bases). V lost 6 bases to trimming and J lost 0 bases, with 12 bases between them. CDR1 SNHLY and CDR2 FYNNEI come from the germline V gene. CDR3 length: 14 residues. The CDR3 DNA follows: TGTGCCAGCAGCCGACGACAGAACTCCTACGAGCAGTACTTC. Translated: CASSRRQNSYEQYF. Full variable domain (outside the CDR3, taken from reference TRBV2 and TRBJ2-7): EPEVTQTPSHQVTQMGQEVILRCVPISNHLYFYWYRQILGQKVEFLVSFYNNEISEKSEIFDDQFSVERPDGSNFTLKIRSTKLEDSAMYFCASSRRQNSYEQYFGPGTRLTVT.

This chain connects TRBV27 to TRBJ2-1, with D possibly being TRBD2 (7 bases). V dropped 3 bases and J dropped 10 bases, with 13 bases sitting between them. Germline V lookup: CDR1 MNHEY, CDR2 SMNVEV (reference sequence). This CDR3 comprises 13 residues. The CDR3 loop is CASSLWGGREQFF. DNA of the CDR3: TGTGCCAGCAGTTTGTGGGGGGGCAGAGAGCAGTTCTTC.

This clone was seen a single time. The chain couples TRBV5-1 to TRBJ2-1, with 11 nucleotides matching TRBD2. V shed 1 base, J shed 2 bases, and the junction held 2 bases outside the gene matches. Germline loops: CDR1 SGHRS, CDR2 YFSETQ. This CDR3 is 16 amino acids long. The CDR3 nucleotides are TGCGCCAGCAGCTTGACTAGCGGGAGCCCCTACAATGAGCAGTTCTTC. This codes for CASSLTSGSPYNEQFF.

This clone was seen a handful of times. The rearrangement links TRBV5-1 to TRBJ2-3; 13 bases fit TRBD2. The CDR3 has 16 residues. Germline-derived CDR1 and CDR2 are SGHRS and YFSETQ. Trimming removed 2 bases from V and 4 bases from J; junction bases left unmatched: 4. The chain's CDR3 is CASSLLAGGPPDTQYF. The CDR3 nucleotides read TGCGCCAGCAGCTTACTAGCGGGAGGGCCCCCAGATACGCAGTATTTT. The full variable domain, with the rest looked up from reference TRBV5-1 and TRBJ2-3, is KAGVTQTPRYLIKTRGQQVTLSCSPISGHRSVSWYQQTPGQGLQFLFEYFSETQRNKGNFPGRFSGRQFSNSRSEMNVSTLELGDSALYLCASSLLAGGPPDTQYFGPGTRLTVL.

This clone was counted a few times. The CDR3 region is CASSDRGNTEAFF. The DNA for the CDR3 is TGTGCCAGCAGTGATCGGGGGAACACTGAAGCTTTCTTT. The chain joins TRBV6-5 to TRBJ1-1, with D unclear. Trimming stripped 5 bases from V and 1 base from J, with 8 bases between. Germline lookup yields CDR1 MNHEY and CDR2 SVGAGI. This CDR3 is 13 amino acids long.

The genes are TRBV19 and TRBJ1-1; D not certain. CDR3 length: 13 residues. Between the trimmed V and J ends, which lost 5 bases and 1 base, there was a span of 8 bases. Looked up from germline, CDR1 is LNHDA and CDR2 is SQIVND (reference sequence). In DNA, the CDR3 is TGTGCCAGTAGTTATTCAGGGAACACTGAAGCTTTCTTT. It yields the protein CASSYSGNTEAFF.

The V and J genes are TRBV19 and TRBJ1-4, with D perhaps matching TRBD1 (6 bases). Trimming left V 6 bases short and J 5 bases short, with 16 bases between. Germline V gene lookup returns CDR1 LNHDA and CDR2 SQIVND (reference sequence). The CDR3 runs to 15 residues. In DNA, the CDR3 is TGTGCCAGTAGCTCACTCAGGGGCGTGAATGAAAAACTGTTTTTT. Its protein is CASSSLRGVNEKLFF.

CDR3 loop: CASSPGQGGYEQYF. The CDR3 region has the DNA TGTGCCAGCAGCCCGGGACAGGGCGGCTACGAGCAGTACTTC. V is TRBV13 and J is TRBJ2-7, with 9 nucleotides matching TRBD1. Trimming cost V 5 bases and J 3 bases; bases outside gene matches: 5. The CDR3 consists of 14 residues. Per the germline V gene, CDR1 is PRHDT and CDR2 is FYEKMQ (reference sequence).

J is TRBJ2-2 and V is TRBV29-1; D possibly corresponds to TRBD2 (7 bases). This CDR3 comprises 14 residues. V lost 7 bases, J lost 5 bases, and 17 bases lay in between. Germline V gene lookup returns CDR1 SQVTM and CDR2 ANQGSEA. In DNA form, the CDR3 reads TGCAGCGCCGCACAGGGAGCGGGGACCGGGGAGCTGTTTTTT. It encodes CSAAQGAGTGELFF.

This chain uses TRBV6-5 with TRBJ1-2; 8 bases line up with TRBD1. V was pared by 5 bases and J by 6 bases, with 5 bases of the junction left unmatched. The CDR3 length is 13 residues. The germline gives CDR1 MNHEY, CDR2 SVGAGI. The CDR3 spells CASSNRGGNGYTF. As DNA, the CDR3 is TGTGCCAGCAGTAACAGGGGGGGGAATGGCTACACCTTC.

V is TRBV2 and J is TRBJ2-7; D remains ambiguous. The ends were cut back, 5 bases at V and 4 bases at J, with 6 bases in the middle. Germline V gene lookup returns CDR1 SNHLY and CDR2 FYNNEI. This CDR3 is built from 11 residues. The CDR3 sequence is CASSINYEQYF. Here the CDR3 DNA reads TGTGCCAGCAGTATTAATTACGAGCAGTACTTC.

This chain connects TRBV6-5 to TRBJ2-7, with 11 bases fitting TRBD2. Unmatched junction bases numbered 4, after V lost 5 bases and J lost 4 bases. Germline CDR1 reads MNHEY; CDR2 reads SVGAGI. The CDR3 is 14 amino acids. CDR3 sequence (DNA): TGTGCCAGCAGTCGACTAGCGGGACGGTACGAGCAGTACTTC. Protein sequence: CASSRLAGRYEQYF.

The chain is built from TRBV7-8 and TRBJ1-2, with D maybe TRBD1 (6 bases). Germline CDR1 reads SGHVS; CDR2 reads FQNEAQ. V lost 4 bases and J 5 bases, leaving 17 bases between the germline ends. The CDR3 consists of 15 residues. The CDR3 region has the DNA TGTGCCAGCAGCTCAAGACAGGCAAGGAGATATGGCTACACCTTC. Translated, it gives CASSSRQARRYGYTF.

The chain couples TRBV5-1 to TRBJ2-2, with 14 positions matching TRBD2. The germline V gene encodes CDR1 SGHRS and CDR2 YFSETQ. CDR3 size: 15 residues. Germline trimming cut 4 bases from V and 8 bases from J; bases unmatched to any gene: 4. CDR3 in DNA: TGCGCCAGCAGCCTAGGACTAGCGGGAGGTGGGGAGCTGTTTTTT. It translates to CASSLGLAGGGELFF.

The CDR3 region has the DNA TGTGCCAGCAGCTTCGGGGTACTCTACGAGCAGTACTTC. Its translation is CASSFGVLYEQYF. V usage is TRBV5-6 and J usage is TRBJ2-5; D perhaps matches TRBD2 (5 bases). The DNA end lines up better with TRBJ2-7; the J call may be wrong. Germline V gives CDR1 SGHDT, CDR2 YYEEEE. The CDR3 has 13 residues.

The rearrangement joins TRBV27 to TRBJ2-5; 9 bases are shared with TRBD1. The ends lost 4 bases at V and 4 bases at J; junction bases unmatched: 10. This CDR3 spans 16 amino acids. Germline V gene data show CDR1 as MNHEY and CDR2 as SMNVEV (reference sequence). CDR3 residues: CASSYSGQGTRETQYF. For the CDR3, the DNA is TGTGCCAGCAGTTACTCGGGACAGGGTACTCGAGAGACCCAGTACTTC.

This clone occurred once. The V and J genes are TRBV7-9 and TRBJ2-1, with D tentatively TRBD1 (5 bases). This CDR3 has 15 amino acids. Per germline, CDR1 SEHNR and CDR2 FQNEAQ (reference sequence). The V and J ends lost 5 bases and 2 bases respectively, with 13 bases between them. The CDR3 region is CASSVDSYPYNEQFF. In DNA, the CDR3 is TGTGCCAGCAGCGTTGACAGTTATCCCTACAATGAGCAGTTCTTC.

The chain links TRBV4-1 to TRBJ2-3, with D perhaps TRBD2 (6 bases). Germline CDR1 is MGHRA and CDR2 is YSYEKL. V shed 0 bases and J shed 0 bases, with 13 bases lying between them. The CDR3 runs 17 residues. The CDR3 sequence is CASSQDRSGLSTDTQYF. The CDR3 bases are TGCGCCAGCAGCCAAGATCGGAGCGGGCTTAGCACAGATACGCAGTATTTT.